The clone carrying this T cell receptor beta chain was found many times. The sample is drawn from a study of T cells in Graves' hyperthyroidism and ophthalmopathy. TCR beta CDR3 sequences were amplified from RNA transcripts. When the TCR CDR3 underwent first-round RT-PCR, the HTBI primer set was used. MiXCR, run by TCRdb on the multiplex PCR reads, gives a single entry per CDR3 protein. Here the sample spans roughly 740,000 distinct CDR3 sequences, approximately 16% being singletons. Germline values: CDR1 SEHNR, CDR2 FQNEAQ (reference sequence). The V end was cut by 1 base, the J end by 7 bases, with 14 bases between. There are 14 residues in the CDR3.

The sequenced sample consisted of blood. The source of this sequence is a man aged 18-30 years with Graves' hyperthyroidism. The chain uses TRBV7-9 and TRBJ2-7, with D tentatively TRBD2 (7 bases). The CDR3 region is CASSLGGGVREQYF. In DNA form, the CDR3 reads TGTGCCAGCAGCTTAGGGGGGGGCGTCAGGGAGCAGTACTTC. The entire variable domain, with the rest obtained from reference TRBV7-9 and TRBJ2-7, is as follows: DTGVSQNPRHKITKRGQNVTFRCDPISEHNRLYWYRQTLGQGPEFLTYFQNEAQLEKSRLLSDRFSAERPKGSFSTLEIQRTEQGDSAMYLCASSLGGGVREQYFGPGTRLTVT.